These 19 T cell receptor beta chains were all obtained from the same sample, sequenced in a study of graft-versus-host responses after intestinal transplantation. The table came from immunoSEQ multiplex PCR; TCRdb's copy has only in-frame clones and leaves some out. This table holds approximately 89,000 clones, 80% to 95% found once. Their antigen targets remain unknown. Source: unstimulated CD8+ T cells sorted from spleen or lymph node cells, taken before transplant. These receptors all stem from a human donor who was the organ donor for an intestinal transplant.

The chain is built from TRBV2 and TRBJ1-2, with a possible D match to TRBD1 (6 bases). CDR1 SNHLY and CDR2 FYNNEI come from the germline V gene. CDR3 length equals 15 residues. Deletions cut 2 bases from V and 3 bases from J, with 13 bases between. CDR3 coding DNA: TGTGCCAGCAGTGAATGGGCAGGGGAGTACTATGGCTACACCTTC. Translation gives CASSEWAGEYYGYTF.

The chain recombines TRBV15 with TRBJ1-6; no definite D call. Per germline, CDR1 LNHNV and CDR2 YYDKDF (reference sequence). Trimming stripped 0 bases from V and 5 bases from J, with 8 bases between. CDR3 length: 15 residues. The CDR3 DNA sequence: TGTGCCACCAGCAGAGAGCGTTTTGATAATTCACCCCTCCACTTT. Residues: CATSRERFDNSPLHF.

The rearrangement links TRBV6-5 to TRBJ2-5; the D is unclear. Matching the DNA end better, TRBJ2-7 makes the J call doubtful. This CDR3 has 15 amino acids. From germline, CDR1 is MNHEY and CDR2 SVGAGI. CDR3 in amino acids: CASSGGRLAPYEQYF. The CDR3 DNA follows: TGTGCCAGCAGTGGCGGTCGGCTGGCTCCCTACGAGCAGTACTTC.

The rearrangement joins TRBV25-1 to TRBJ2-7; D ambiguous. V dropped 7 bases and J dropped 3 bases, with 10 bases sitting between them. The CDR3 contains 12 residues. Germline V gives CDR1 MGHDK, CDR2 SYGVNS. The DNA of the CDR3 is TGTGCCAGCACCTCCCCTTGCTACGAGCAGTACTTC. It specifies CASTSPCYEQYF.

The CDR3 DNA sequence: TGCGCCAGCAGCCAAGAGTGGCAGGGCCCAGATACGCAGTATTTT. It translates to CASSQEWQGPDTQYF. The V call is TRBV4-3, the J call TRBJ2-3; perhaps TRBD1 as D (5 bases). Trimming removed 0 bases at V and 4 bases at J, with 11 bases between. The CDR3 is 15 amino acids. CDR1 is LGHNA and CDR2 is YSLEER in the germline V gene.

This chain joins TRBV4-3 and TRBJ1-1; a weak D match, TRBD1 (5 bases). Trimming cost V 0 bases and J 3 bases, with 20 bases left between them. Germline V lookup: CDR1 LGHNA, CDR2 YSLEER. The CDR3 contains 18 residues. The CDR3 DNA is TGCGCCAGCAGCCAAGATTTTTCTAGGGGCACAAGGTACACTGAAGCTTTCTTT. Its protein is CASSQDFSRGTRYTEAFF.

This rearrangement joins TRBV5-4 to TRBJ2-1, with D possibly matching TRBD2 (6 bases). The germline gives CDR1 SGHNT, CDR2 YYREEE (reference sequence). The V end lost 0 bases, the J end lost 5 bases, and 15 bases lay between the germline ends. The CDR3 contains 16 residues. CDR3 sequence: CASSLDWPRGNNEQFF. DNA of the CDR3: TGTGCCAGCAGCTTGGATTGGCCCCGGGGGAACAATGAGCAGTTCTTC.

The rearrangement uses TRBV11-2 and TRBJ2-7, with 9 bases that match TRBD2. The CDR3 spans 14 residues. The junction had 4 bases not matched to a gene; V was cut back by 1 base and J by 6 bases. The germline V gene encodes CDR1 SGHAT and CDR2 FQNNGV. The CDR3, as DNA: TGTGCCAGCAGCTTAGGGACTAGCGTCCCCGAGCAGTACTTC. It specifies CASSLGTSVPEQYF.

The gene calls are TRBV7-2 and TRBJ1-4; the match to TRBD1 covers 8 bases. Germline-derived CDR1 and CDR2 are SGHTA and FQGNSA. The CDR3 has 16 amino acids. The V segment lost 5 bases and the J segment 6 bases; nucleotides outside the gene matches: 11. The CDR3 nucleotides are TGTGCCAGCAGCATCCCCAGGGGCAGGGGGCATGAAAAACTGTTTTTT. It is translated as CASSIPRGRGHEKLFF.

V and J are TRBV19 and TRBJ1-2; TRBD1 aligns across 12 bases. The CDR3 spans 17 residues. J gave up 5 bases and V 10 bases, and 17 bases lay outside the gene matches. Germline lookup yields CDR1 LNHDA and CDR2 SQIVND (reference sequence). CDR3 in DNA: TGTGCCACCACACGAACCGGGACAGGGGGCTTGGGGTATGGCTACACCTTC. It yields the protein CATTRTGTGGLGYGYTF.

This clone showed up just once. J is TRBJ1-3 and V is TRBV7-6; D uncertain. Germline V gives CDR1 SGHVS, CDR2 FNYEAQ. The length of the CDR3 is 14 residues. Trimming shortened V by 5 bases and J by 0 bases, and 8 bases separated the two germline ends. CDR3: CASSAEVSGNTIYF. The CDR3 bases are TGTGCCAGCAGCGCCGAGGTCTCTGGAAACACCATATATTTT.

The chain combines TRBV7-3 with TRBJ1-5, with D possibly matching TRBD1 (6 bases). Trimming pared 2 bases from V and 7 bases from J, leaving 9 bases between. The CDR3 covers 13 residues. Germline CDR1 and CDR2: SGHTA and FQGTGA. CDR3 sequence: CASSLGGGQPQHF. The CDR3 nucleotides read TGTGCCAGCAGCTTAGGGGGGGGCCAGCCCCAGCATTTT.

J is TRBJ1-5 and V is TRBV19, with D possibly being TRBD1 (6 bases). This CDR3 contains 14 residues. Germline CDR1 and CDR2: LNHDA and SQIVND (reference sequence). V lost 10 bases and J lost 2, with 15 bases in between. The DNA for the CDR3 is TGTGCCACAGGCTGGGGGCGAGGCAATCAGCCCCAGCATTTT. It specifies CATGWGRGNQPQHF.

The J gene is TRBJ2-7, the V gene TRBV5-4; TRBD2 is a possible D gene (5 bases). The CDR3 has 13 amino acids. Per the germline V gene, CDR1 is SGHNT and CDR2 is YYREEE (reference sequence). The germline V and J ends were trimmed by 4 bases and 1 base, with 9 bases remaining between them. Here the CDR3 DNA reads TGTGCCAGCAGCCTCTGGGAGTCCTACGAGCAGTACTTC. It is translated as CASSLWESYEQYF.

In its sample, this clone was seen once. The rearrangement links TRBV6-6 to TRBJ2-1, with D unclear. The germline V gene encodes CDR1 MNHNY and CDR2 SVGAGI (reference sequence). Trimming shortened V by 6 bases and J by 7 bases, and 13 bases separated the two germline ends. The CDR3 extends over 13 amino acids. CDR3 in DNA: TGTGCCAGCAGCCATCCCTATGCAAATGAGCAGTTCTTC. Its translation: CASSHPYANEQFF.

The chain recombines TRBV5-1 with TRBJ1-2; the D gene is possibly TRBD1 (6 bases). The CDR3 extends over 14 amino acids. Deletions cut 2 bases from V and 4 bases from J, with 12 bases between. CDR1 is SGHRS, CDR2 YFSETQ, per germline. CDR3: CASSFWWGLYGYTF. The CDR3 coding sequence is TGCGCCAGCAGCTTTTGGTGGGGGCTCTATGGCTACACCTTC.

The J gene is TRBJ2-2, the V gene TRBV28; D is undetermined. The germline V gene has CDR1 MDHEN and CDR2 SYDVKM. This CDR3 is built from 13 residues. V shed 6 bases and J shed 1 base, with 6 bases lying between them. CDR3 nucleotide sequence: TGTGCCAGCAGGCCGGGGAACACCGGGGAGCTGTTTTTT. Its protein is CASRPGNTGELFF.

This clone was seen only once. The chain carries TRBV13 and TRBJ2-1, with 9 bases fitting TRBD2. The germline V gene encodes CDR1 PRHDT and CDR2 FYEKMQ (reference sequence). V was clipped by 4 bases and J by 5 bases; unmatched bases: 6. This CDR3 has 15 residues. The CDR3 protein is CASSYSGSSHNEQFF. The CDR3 region has the DNA TGTGCCAGCAGCTATAGCGGGAGTTCCCACAATGAGCAGTTCTTC.

The rearrangement uses TRBV15 and TRBJ2-2, with unresolved D. V gave up 0 bases and J gave up 6 bases, with 5 bases separating them. The CDR3 totals 13 residues. Germline V lookup: CDR1 LNHNV, CDR2 YYDKDF (reference sequence). CDR3 nucleotides: TGTGCCACCAGCAGAGATCCGGCCGGGGAGCTGTTTTTT. Translated, it gives CATSRDPAGELFF. The full variable domain, completed using reference TRBV15 and TRBJ2-2, is DAMVIQNPRYQVTQFGKPVTLSCSQTLNHNVMYWYQQKSSQAPKLLFHYYDKDFNNEADTPDNFQSRRPNTSFCFLDIRSPGLGDTAMYLCATSRDPAGELFFGEGSRLTVL.